This T cell receptor beta chain emerged from a study of control samples from healthy donors and cancer patients. Repertoires were generated with immunoSEQ multiplex PCR, while TCRdb's copy carries only in-frame clones and drops some. The sample carries roughly 98,000 clones, roughly 82% recorded once. Germline CDR1 is WNHNN and CDR2 is SYGVQD (reference sequence). V lost 5 bases and J 7 bases, leaving 15 bases between the germline ends. There are 13 residues in the CDR3. Sequenced sample: blood. The chain recombines TRBV10-1 with TRBJ2-7; TRBD2 might be the D (5 bases). This receptor was identified in an older woman in good health. The CDR3 loop reads CASSKGLSGEQYF. The CDR3 DNA reads as TGCGCCAGCAGTAAGGGTTTATCGGGGGAGCAGTACTTC.